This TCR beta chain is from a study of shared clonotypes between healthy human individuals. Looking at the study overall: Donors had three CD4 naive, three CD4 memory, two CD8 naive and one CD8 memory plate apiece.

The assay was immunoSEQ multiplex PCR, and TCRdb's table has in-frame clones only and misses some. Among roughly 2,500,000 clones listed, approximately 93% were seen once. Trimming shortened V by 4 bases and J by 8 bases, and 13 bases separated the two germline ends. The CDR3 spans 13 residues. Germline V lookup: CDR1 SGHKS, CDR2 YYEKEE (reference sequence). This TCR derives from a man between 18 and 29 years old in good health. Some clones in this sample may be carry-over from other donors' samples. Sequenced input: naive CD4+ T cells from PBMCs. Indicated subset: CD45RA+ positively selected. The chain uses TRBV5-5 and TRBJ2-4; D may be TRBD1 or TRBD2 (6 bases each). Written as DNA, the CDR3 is TGTGCCAGCAGCCAGCCGAGGGGGGACATTCAGTACTTC. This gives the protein CASSQPRGDIQYF. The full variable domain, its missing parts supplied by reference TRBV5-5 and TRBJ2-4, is DAGVTQSPTHLIKTRGQQVTLRCSPISGHKSVSWYQQVLGQGPQFIFQYYEKEERGRGNFPDRFSARQFPNYSSELNVNALLLGDSALYLCASSQPRGDIQYFGAGTRLSVL.